These T cell receptor beta chains were read from a single sample in a study of T cell changes during pregnancy in multiple sclerosis. The assay was immunoSEQ multiplex PCR, and TCRdb's table has in-frame clones only and misses some. Altogether about 60,000 clones are present, just over 90% being singletons, with the ten largest covering over 1.5%. The sequencing here drew on peripheral blood, taken after pregnancy. These receptors originate from a female donor with multiple sclerosis, enrolled in a pregnancy study. CDR3s include the opening cysteine and the closing phenylalanine or tryptophan. The order of the fields is D gene, V gene, J gene, clone size, CDR3 DNA, CDR3 protein. The D gene is left open where the match is weak. Size is stated for part of the rows, as once, few or many counts, or as a class when the clone is expanded.

-,TRBV4-2,TRBJ2-7,-,TGTGCCAGCAGCCAAGATCCTAGTGGTTTCTACGAGCAGTACTTC,CASSQDPSGFYEQYF
TRBD2,TRBV5-1,TRBJ2-1,-,TGCGCCAGCAGCTTGGTACTAGCGGGATCCTTTTCACCCTACAATGAGCAGTTCTTC,CASSLVLAGSFSPYNEQFF
-,TRBV18,TRBJ1-4,-,TGTGCCAGCTCACCCCCGGGGTCGGCAACTAATGAAAAACTGTTTTTT,CASSPPGSATNEKLFF
-,TRBV10-3,TRBJ1-1,-,TGTGCCATCAGGTCACAGGGTGAAGCTTTCTTT,CAIRSQGEAFF
-,TRBV6-4,TRBJ2-1,once,TGTGCCAGCAGTATGGGGGGAAATGAGCAGTTCTTC,CASSMGGNEQFF
TRBD2,TRBV25-1,TRBJ2-7,-,TGTGCCAGCAGCCTAACCGGGACTAGCGGCTACGAGCAGTACTTC,CASSLTGTSGYEQYF
TRBD2,TRBV19,TRBJ2-3,-,TGTGCCAGTAGTATAATCAAGGCTAGCGGGACCACAGATACGCAGTATTTT,CASSIIKASGTTDTQYF
TRBD2,TRBV11-2,TRBJ2-1,-,TGTGCCAGCAGCCCGCTGGGAGCGGGGCTACACAATGAGCAGTTCTTC,CASSPLGAGLHNEQFF
TRBD2,TRBV5-1,TRBJ2-1,-,TGCGCCAGCAGCCGGGGAGGGACCACCCTTGGGAATGAGCAGTTCTTC,CASSRGGTTLGNEQFF
TRBD2,TRBV18,TRBJ2-7,-,TGTGCCAGCTCAGGGCTAGCGGGACTGGAGCAGTACTTC,CASSGLAGLEQYF
-,TRBV11-2,TRBJ2-2,-,TGTGCCAGCAGCTTGAAAGGACTGGCCGGGGAGCTGTTTTTT,CASSLKGLAGELFF
-,TRBV10-3,TRBJ1-3,-,TGTGCCATCAGTGAGCTGCGTACTGGAAACACCATATATTTT,CAISELRTGNTIYF
-,TRBV7-2,TRBJ2-7,once,TGTGCCAGCAGCTTTACAGCGGATATAACCTACGAGCAGTACTTC,CASSFTADITYEQYF
-,TRBV5-1,TRBJ1-4,-,TGCGCCAGCAGCCTGAGACATGCAACTAATGAAAAACTGTTTTTT,CASSLRHATNEKLFF
TRBD2,TRBV7-9,TRBJ2-5,-,TGTGCCAGCATCGCGGGGGAGGGAGAGACCCAGTACTTC,CASIAGEGETQYF
TRBD1,TRBV19,TRBJ1-2,-,TGTGCCAGTAGGGACAGGGGACTCTACTATGGCTACACCTTC,CASRDRGLYYGYTF
-,TRBV29-1,TRBJ1-2,-,TGCAGCGTTGAACCCCCAGGGAACTATGGCTACACCTTC,CSVEPPGNYGYTF